This T cell receptor beta chain was sequenced in a study of cytomegalovirus exposure and HLA in healthy donors. Study-level findings and limits: Among immune exposure information, only CMV serostatus was available. A later analysis linked more than 15,000 TCR beta sequences to HLA alleles at 0.05 false discovery rate.

The study ran its PCR with 60 Vbeta and 13 Jbeta primers. Sequencing was performed with immunoSEQ multiplex PCR; in TCRdb, only in-frame clones are kept and a portion is missing. The table has around 14,000 clones, less than 75% seen once. Worth noting for this clone: Its antigen is currently unknown.

Germline V lookup: CDR1 SQVTM, CDR2 ANQGSEA. The V gene lost 7 bases and the J gene lost 5 bases, with 17 bases spanning the gap. This CDR3 region has 13 residues. The V and J genes are TRBV29-1 and TRBJ1-1, with a tentative D call TRBD1 (6 bases). The sequencing input was PBMCs. The TCR originated in a woman between 45 and 65 years old in good health and CMV-seropositive. CDR3 loop: CSGGRGARTEAFF. CDR3 nucleotide sequence: TGCAGCGGTGGTCGGGGGGCTCGGACTGAAGCTTTCTTT. The full variable domain, in which reference TRBV29-1 and TRBJ1-1 provide the parts outside the CDR3, is SAVISQKPSRDICQRGTSLTIQCQVDSQVTMMFWYRQQPGQSLTLIATANQGSEATYESGFVIDKFPISRPNLTFSTLTVSNMSPEDSSIYLCSGGRGARTEAFFGQGTRLTVV.